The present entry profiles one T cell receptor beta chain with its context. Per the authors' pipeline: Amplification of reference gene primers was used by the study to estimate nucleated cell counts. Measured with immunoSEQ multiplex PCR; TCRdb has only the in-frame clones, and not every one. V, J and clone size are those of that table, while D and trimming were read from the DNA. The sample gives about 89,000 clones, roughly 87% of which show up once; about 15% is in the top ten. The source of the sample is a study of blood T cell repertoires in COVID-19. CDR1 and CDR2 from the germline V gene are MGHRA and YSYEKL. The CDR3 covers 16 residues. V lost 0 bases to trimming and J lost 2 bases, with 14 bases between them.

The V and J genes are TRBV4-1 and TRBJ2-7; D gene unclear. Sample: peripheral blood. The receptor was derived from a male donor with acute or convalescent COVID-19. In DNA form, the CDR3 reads TGCGCCAGCAGCCAAGATAGTAAGCGTCCCCCCTACGAGCAGTACTTC. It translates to CASSQDSKRPPYEQYF.